This T cell receptor beta chain derives from a study of blood T cell repertoires in COVID-19. Patients in Seattle were enrolled during active infection, then followed longitudinally. Germline CDR1 SGHNT, CDR2 YENEEA. J was trimmed by 10 bases and V by 5 bases; bases with no gene match: 8. The CDR3 sequence is 14 residues long. Only in-frame clones appear in the TCRdb table, and some are missing; sequencing was by immunoSEQ multiplex PCR. The data contain more than 250,000 clones, around 89% of them singletons. The chain has TRBV11-3 and TRBJ1-6, with TRBD1 matching 7 bases. The receptor's source is a woman aged 45-65 years with COVID-19, enrolled during active disease. Sample: peripheral blood. CDR3 bases: TGTGCCAGCAGCAACAGGGGAGAAAGGTCACCCCTCCACTTT. This sequence encodes CASSNRGERSPLHF.